The T cell receptor (beta chain) under discussion was sequenced for a study of cytomegalovirus exposure and HLA in healthy donors. Study context: The 95 to 150 validation repertoires and the approximately 630 first-cohort repertoires shared a platform, a later analysis reported.

In its sample, this clone was seen once. What it recognizes is unknown. Study findings and constraints: The authors enumerated roughly 180 TCR beta chains as linked to cytomegalovirus. One later analysis, an examination of the approximately 130 validation repertoires, found that first-cohort TCR clusters tended to co-occur in them. The classifier reportedly diagnosed cytomegalovirus status with high sensitivity and specificity.

Looked up from germline, CDR1 is SNHLY and CDR2 is FYNNEI. The V and J ends lost 4 bases and 3 bases respectively, with 9 bases between them. The CDR3 loop spans 13 amino acids. Data came from immunoSEQ multiplex PCR; TCRdb stores just in-frame clones and leaves some out. The table lists about 43,000 clones, roughly 92% of them singletons. The chain is built from TRBV2 and TRBJ1-2; tentatively, D is TRBD1 (6 bases). The sample was PBMCs. The clonotype was recovered from a man younger than 35 in good health and CMV-seronegative. The CDR3 sequence is CASSADSDYGYTF. The CDR3 DNA is TGTGCCAGCAGTGCGGACAGCGACTATGGCTACACCTTC.